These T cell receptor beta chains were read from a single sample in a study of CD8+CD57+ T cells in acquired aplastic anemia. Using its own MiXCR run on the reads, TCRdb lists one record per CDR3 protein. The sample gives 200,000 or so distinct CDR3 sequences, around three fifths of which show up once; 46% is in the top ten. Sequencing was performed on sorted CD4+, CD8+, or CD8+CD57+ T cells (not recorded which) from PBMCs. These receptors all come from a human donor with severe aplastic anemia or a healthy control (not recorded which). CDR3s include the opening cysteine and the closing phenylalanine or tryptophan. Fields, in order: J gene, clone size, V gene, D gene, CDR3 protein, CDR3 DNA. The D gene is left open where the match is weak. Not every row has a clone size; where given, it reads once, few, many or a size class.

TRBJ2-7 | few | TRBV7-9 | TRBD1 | CASSLVAGTGIYEQYF | TGTGCCAGCAGCTTAGTGGCCGGGACAGGGATCTACGAGCAGTACTTC
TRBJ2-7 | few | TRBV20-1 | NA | CSARRADHPYEQYF | TGCAGTGCTAGGAGGGCGGACCATCCCTACGAGCAGTACTTC
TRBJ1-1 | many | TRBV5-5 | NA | CASSSSGVDTEAFF | TGTGCCAGCAGCTCGTCAGGGGTTGACACTGAAGCTTTCTTT
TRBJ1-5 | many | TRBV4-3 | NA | CASSQDLPGGVNNQPQHF | TGCGCCAGCAGCCAAGATCTCCCGGGGGGCGTTAACAATCAGCCCCAGCATTTT
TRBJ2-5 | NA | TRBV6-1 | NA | CASKGGTGETQYF | TGTGCCAGCAAAGGGGGGACGGGAGAGACCCAGTACTTC
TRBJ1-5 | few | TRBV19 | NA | CASSWEPSQPQHF | TGTGCCAGTAGTTGGGAGCCGTCTCAGCCCCAGCATTTT
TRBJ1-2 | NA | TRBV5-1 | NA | CASSLDQGSGYTF | TGCGCCAGCAGCTTGGACCAGGGGAGTGGCTACACCTTC
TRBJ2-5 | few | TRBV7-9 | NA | CASSLGTVQETQYF | TGTGCCAGCAGCTTAGGCACAGTTCAAGAGACCCAGTACTTC
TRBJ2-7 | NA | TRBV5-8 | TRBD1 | CASTKGQGPYEQYF | TGTGCCAGCACCAAGGGACAGGGTCCCTACGAGCAGTACTTC
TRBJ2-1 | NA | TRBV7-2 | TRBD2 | CASREAGGISNEQFF | TGTGCCAGCAGAGAAGCGGGAGGAATAAGCAATGAGCAGTTCTTC
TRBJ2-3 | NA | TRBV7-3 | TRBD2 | CASSPGTSGYTDTQYF | TGTGCCAGCAGCCCCGGGACTAGCGGATACACAGATACGCAGTATTTT
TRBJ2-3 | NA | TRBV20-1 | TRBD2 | CSAGILGLAGGSTDTQYF | TGCAGTGCTGGAATTCTAGGACTAGCGGGGGGGAGCACAGATACGCAGTATTTT
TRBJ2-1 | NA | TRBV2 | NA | CASEEVTSYNEQFF | TGTGCCAGCGAAGAGGTAACCTCCTACAATGAGCAGTTCTTC
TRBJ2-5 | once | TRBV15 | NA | CATSLGLQETQYF | TGTGCCACCAGCCTTGGGCTCCAAGAGACCCAGTACTTC
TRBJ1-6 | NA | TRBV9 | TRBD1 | CASSARGLGSPPHF | TGTGCCAGCAGCGCCAGGGGGCTTGGGTCACCCCCCCACTTT
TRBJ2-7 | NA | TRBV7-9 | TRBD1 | CASSVLPGQRPYEQYF | TGTGCCAGCAGCGTGTTACCGGGACAGCGTCCCTACGAGCAGTACTTC
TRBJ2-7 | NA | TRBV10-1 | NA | CAISVQGQHGEQYF | TGTGCCATCAGTGTCCAGGGTCAACACGGCGAGCAGTACTTC
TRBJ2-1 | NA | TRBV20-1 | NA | CSARSPSEQFF | TGCAGTGCCAGATCCCCGTCTGAGCAGTTCTTC
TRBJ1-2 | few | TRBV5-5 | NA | CASIPTGNYGYTF | TGTGCCAGCATTCCGACGGGGAACTATGGCTACACCTTC
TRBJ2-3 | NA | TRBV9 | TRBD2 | CASSAGSGGRTDTQYF | TGTGCCAGCAGCGCGGGGAGCGGGGGGCGCACAGATACGCAGTATTTT
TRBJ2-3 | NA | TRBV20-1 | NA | CSANSGETDTQYF | TGCAGTGCTAATAGCGGAGAGACAGATACGCAGTATTTT
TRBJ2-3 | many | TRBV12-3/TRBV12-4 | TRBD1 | CASSSWDRGLTDTQYF | TGTGCCAGCAGTTCATGGGACAGGGGGTTGACAGATACGCAGTATTTT
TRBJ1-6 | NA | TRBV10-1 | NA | CASSDARGNSPLHF | TGCGCCAGCAGTGACGCCAGGGGAAATTCACCCCTCCACTTT
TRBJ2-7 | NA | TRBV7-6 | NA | CASSLNEDYEQYF | TGTGCCAGCAGCTTAAATGAGGATTACGAGCAGTACTTC